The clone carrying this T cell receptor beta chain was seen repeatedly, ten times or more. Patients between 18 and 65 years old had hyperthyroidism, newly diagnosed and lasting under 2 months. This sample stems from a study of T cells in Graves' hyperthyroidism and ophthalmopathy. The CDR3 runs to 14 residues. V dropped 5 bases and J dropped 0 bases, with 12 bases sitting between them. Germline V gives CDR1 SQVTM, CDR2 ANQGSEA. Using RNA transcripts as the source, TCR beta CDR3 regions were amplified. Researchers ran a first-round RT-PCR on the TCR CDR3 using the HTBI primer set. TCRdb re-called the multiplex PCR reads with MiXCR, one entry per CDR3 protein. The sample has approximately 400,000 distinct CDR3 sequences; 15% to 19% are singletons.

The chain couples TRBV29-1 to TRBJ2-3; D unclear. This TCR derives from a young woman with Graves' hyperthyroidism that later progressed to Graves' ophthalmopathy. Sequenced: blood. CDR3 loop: CSVKKRHSTDTQYF. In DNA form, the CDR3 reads TGCAGCGTTAAAAAGCGACATAGCACAGATACGCAGTATTTT.